Below, one T cell receptor (beta chain) is given with its context. Its antigen is currently not known. Base qualities were left out, and no much larger clone turns up one base away. Libraries were constructed by the immunoSEQ multiplex PCR assay. The hsTCRB Kit was used according to the manufacturer's protocol to amplify rearranged TCR beta chain sequences. TCRB libraries were sequenced on an Illumina MiSeq. As for the authors' bioinformatics: The proprietary platform of the kit vendor was used for demultiplexing, trimming and gene mapping. This immuneACCESS table, as held by TCRdb, lists in-frame sequences with V and J called but not all clones. Of the missing ones, under half trace to an unresolved V gene in checked studies; the others have no known cause. V, J and clone size derive from that table, while D and trimming were established from the DNA sequence. This sample lists tens of thousands of clones; 75% to 90% were detected once. More than 5.5% of the sample is held by the ten biggest clonotypes.

CDR3 length: 13 amino acids, cysteine to phenylalanine. Of all the DNA, just the CDR3 is kept, 39 bases in frame from base 1. CDR1 and CDR2 (ENHRY, SYGVKD) derive from the germline V gene. From V the trimming removes 4 bases and from J it removes 2 bases, while the gene matches leave 1 base of the junction unaccounted for. This sample stems from a study of a mutant IDH1 vaccine in newly diagnosed glioma (dated by TCRdb to the early 2020s). At the level of the whole study: Patients were given eight vaccinations, in weeks 1, 3, 5, 7, 11, 15, 19 and 23, which matched visits V03 through V10. Vaccination started 4-6 weeks after radiotherapy alone, or was given together with temozolomide cycles in the groups whose treatment included chemotherapy. The roughly 33 treated patients were roughly 60% male and roughly 40% female, with a mean age of approximately 38 years. Before enrollment, most patients had been given radiochemotherapy with temozolomide as standard therapy, while the rest had received either radiotherapy alone or temozolomide alone. Peripheral blood was drawn at six visits: V03 (baseline), V05, V07, V10, V12 and V13. For exploratory analyses, longitudinal TCRB deep sequencing was carried out in some 25 treated patients wherever samples were available. What the study reported, not specific to this receptor: Pseudoprogression appeared unrelated to alterations in the top peripheral T cell clonotypes detected by TCRB sequencing. Availability determined which PBMC samples were chosen for TCRB deep sequencing. According to the authors, sample limitations meant that analyses of patient blood samples could not be reproduced. Immune responses induced by the vaccine were seen in more than 85% of patients across multiple MHC alleles.

The time point label for this specimen denotes: week 11, during vaccination. A 20-mer mutant IDH1 peptide at 300 micrograms in Montanide made up each vaccine dose, which was injected subcutaneously together with topical imiquimod. Newly diagnosed WHO grade 3 or 4 IDH1-mutant astrocytomas showing loss of nuclear ATRX were present in the donors. The samples were drawn from NOA16, a multicentre, single-arm, open-label phase I trial in Germany that tested a mutant IDH1 peptide vaccine in humans for the first time. Genomic DNA for TCRB sequencing was extracted from EDTA blood using the DNeasy Blood and Tissue Kit.

The rearranged segments are TRBV10-3 and TRBJ2-5, with 7 central nucleotides matching TRBD1. The sequence was obtained from a man over 45 with glioma. The material was PBMCs, obtained from a glioma patient whose treatment included an IDH1 peptide vaccine. CDR3 protein: CAISGTGQETQYF. The base sequence is TGTGCCATCAGTGGGACAGGACAAGAGACCCAGTACTTC.